Each of the 14 T cell receptor beta chains below was sequenced from the same sample in a study of long-term antiretroviral therapy in people with HIV. Researchers ran immunoSEQ v3.0 at survey level. Generated by immunoSEQ multiplex PCR, the TCRdb table keeps only in-frame clones and is missing some. Of some 27,000 clones listed, over 75% are singletons. This specimen was unsorted PBMCs, taken less than 5 years after starting antiretroviral therapy. Source of these receptors: a man aged 40-49 years with HIV.

A word on this clone: One end of the junction fails to match germline, which may point to a read error. The chain combines TRBV6-5 with TRBJ1-2; D call uncertain. Germline-derived CDR1 and CDR2 are MNHEY and SVGAGI. The CDR3 runs 13 residues. The CDR3: CASSLDPTFGKSF. The CDR3 DNA reads as TGTGCCAGCAGCTTAGATCCGACCTTCGGTAAAAGCTTC.

The rearrangement links TRBV7-3 to TRBJ2-7, with TRBD1 identical over 9 bases. Germline V gene data show CDR1 as SGHTA and CDR2 as FQGTGA. The trim removed 5 bases at V and 2 bases at J, leaving 1 base unmatched. The CDR3 consists of 13 residues. CDR3 DNA: TGTGCCAGCAGCCGGGACAGGGCCTACGAGCAGTACTTC. It encodes CASSRDRAYEQYF. Variable domain in full (rest from reference TRBV7-3 and TRBJ2-7): GAGVSQTPSNKVTEKGKYVELRCDPISGHTALYWYRQSLGQGPEFLIYFQGTGAADDSGLPNDRFFAVRPEGSVSTLKIQRTERGDSAVYLCASSRDRAYEQYFGPGTRLTVT.

The J gene is TRBJ1-1, the V gene TRBV6-5, with D uncertain. The CDR3 has 12 residues. Germline CDR1 reads MNHEY; CDR2 reads SVGAGI. V was clipped by 6 bases and J by 1 base, with 6 bases between them. CDR3 sequence reads: CASRYGNTEAFF. Written as DNA, the CDR3 is TGTGCCAGCAGATACGGGAACACTGAAGCTTTCTTT.

The gene calls are TRBV5-4 and TRBJ1-2; TRBD1 aligns across 10 bases. Per germline, CDR1 SGHNT and CDR2 YYREEE (reference sequence). Trimming took 0 bases from V and 8 from J; bases not matched to a gene: 1. The CDR3 sequence is 13 residues long. CDR3 nucleotides: TGTGCCAGCAGCTTGGGGGACAGGGGCGGCTACACCTTC. Encoded protein: CASSLGDRGGYTF.

CDR3 nucleotide sequence: TGTGCCAGCAGTGCCGGGACAGGGGGCTACGAGCAGTACTTC. Its translation is CASSAGTGGYEQYF. The genes are TRBV6-5 and TRBJ2-7; 11 positions agree with TRBD1. This CDR3 spans 14 amino acids. The germline CDR1 and CDR2 sequences are MNHEY and SVGAGI. The V and J ends lost 5 bases and 3 bases, in that order; junction bases with no gene match: 3.

CDR3 nucleotides: TGTGCCAGCAGCCTCACAAATGAGCAGTTCTTC. It translates to CASSLTNEQFF. J is TRBJ2-1 and V is TRBV5-4, with D unclear. The germline V gene encodes CDR1 SGHNT and CDR2 YYREEE (reference sequence). This CDR3 is built from 11 residues. Trimming removed 4 bases from V and 7 bases from J, with 6 bases in between.

The rearrangement links TRBV2 to TRBJ2-3; D gene ambiguous. The germline V and J ends were trimmed by 8 bases and 1 base, with 10 bases remaining between them. This CDR3 spans 13 amino acids. Germline lookup yields CDR1 SNHLY and CDR2 FYNNEI. The CDR3: CASVFRGTDTQYF. CDR3 nucleotide sequence: TGTGCCAGCGTCTTCCGGGGCACAGATACGCAGTATTTT.

This clone was detected only once. The rearrangement links TRBV10-2 to TRBJ2-3, with unresolved D. The V end lost 1 base, the J end lost 8 bases, and 4 bases lay between the germline ends. The CDR3 length is 11 residues. CDR1 and CDR2 (germline): WSHSY, SAAADI. CDR3 nucleotides: TGCGCCAGCAGTGAGTTAGCTACGCAGTATTTT. Its protein product is CASSELATQYF.

V usage is TRBV27 and J usage is TRBJ2-2, with a possible D match to TRBD1 (6 bases). The CDR3 extends over 15 amino acids. V gave up 8 bases and J gave up 3 bases, with 16 bases separating them. From germline, CDR1 is MNHEY and CDR2 SMNVEV (reference sequence). The chain's CDR3 is CASGPGVGYTGELFF. DNA of the CDR3: TGTGCCAGCGGACCAGGGGTCGGGTACACCGGGGAGCTGTTTTTT.

The chain has TRBV29-1 and TRBJ1-3; tentative D call: TRBD1 (6 bases). The germline CDR1 and CDR2 sequences are SQVTM and ANQGSEA. CDR3 length: 14 residues. V gave up 8 bases and J gave up 0 bases, with 14 bases separating them. The CDR3, as DNA: TGCAGCACGGACAGTAGGCTCTCTGGAAACACCATATATTTT. The encoded protein is CSTDSRLSGNTIYF.

The chain combines TRBV18 with TRBJ2-3, with D possibly matching TRBD1 (5 bases). Trimming cost V 6 bases and J 4 bases, with 17 bases left between them. The CDR3 spans 15 residues. Germline V CDR1 and CDR2: KGHSH, LQKENI. In DNA form, the CDR3 reads TGTGCCAGCTCCCGGACAAGTTTGTTCTCAGATACGCAGTATTTT. Translating it yields CASSRTSLFSDTQYF.

The V call is TRBV12-5, the J call TRBJ2-7; 8 bases are a match to TRBD1. V shed 1 base, J shed 6 bases, and the junction held 8 bases outside the gene matches. Germline V lookup: CDR1 LGHNT, CDR2 FRNRAP. The CDR3 is 15 residues long. This CDR3 reads CASGLAGTGPFEQYF. The CDR3, as DNA: TGTGCTAGTGGTTTGGCCGGGACAGGTCCGTTCGAGCAGTACTTC.

The gene calls are TRBV6-1 and TRBJ2-7; 8 nucleotides line up with TRBD1. Looked up from germline, CDR1 is MNHNS and CDR2 is SASEGT. The CDR3 runs to 13 residues. The V gene end was trimmed by 7 bases and the J gene end by 4 bases; junction bases not matched to a gene: 6. The CDR3 DNA sequence: TGTGCCAGCACTGACAGGGGACAGTACGAGCAGTACTTC. Translated, it gives CASTDRGQYEQYF.

The chain recombines TRBV6-1 with TRBJ1-2; D perhaps matches TRBD1 (5 bases). Trimming pared 2 bases from V and 7 bases from J, leaving 8 bases between. The germline CDR1 and CDR2 sequences are MNHNS and SASEGT. The CDR3 contains 12 residues. CDR3 amino acids: CASSERGLGYTF. CDR3 DNA: TGTGCCAGCAGTGAACGGGGACTTGGCTACACCTTC.